The 29 T cell receptor beta chains in this list originate from one sample, sequenced in a study of blood T cell repertoires in COVID-19 (dated by TCRdb to 2018 to 2021). Library preparation employed the immunoSEQ multiplex PCR assay. Sourced from immuneACCESS, this table was stored by TCRdb with only in-frame sequences that have V and J called. A share of the clones is absent; for the studies checked, an unresolved V gene accounts for under half, and the remainder has no known explanation. The sample table shows some 72,000 clones, and roughly 89% are seen once. The ten largest clones add up to around 0.58% of the sample. The specimen was peripheral blood. These receptors were taken from a man in his sixties with acute or convalescent COVID-19.

The CDR3 is CASSPGQGLGYTEAFF. In DNA form, the CDR3 reads TGTGCCAGCAGTCCGGGACAGGGGCTTGGGTACACTGAAGCTTTCTTT. The chain employs TRBV6-6 and TRBJ1-1; 10 bases map to TRBD1. Germline V gene sequence: CDR1 MNHNY, CDR2 SVGAGI (reference sequence). Trimming cost V 5 bases and J 3 bases; bases outside gene matches: 9. The CDR3 spans 16 residues.

The gene calls are TRBV5-4 and TRBJ1-1, with D possibly being TRBD1 (5 bases). The CDR3 extends over 14 amino acids. V was clipped by 0 bases and J by 2 bases, with 8 bases between them. Germline V CDR1 and CDR2: SGHNT, YYREEE (reference sequence). CDR3 residues: CASSLGGLNTEAFF. In DNA, the CDR3 is TGTGCCAGCAGCTTGGGGGGACTTAACACTGAAGCTTTCTTT.

The rearrangement joins TRBV11-2 to TRBJ1-3; D ambiguous. The CDR3 has 15 residues. The V gene's germline CDR1 is SGHAT and CDR2 FQNNGV. V shed 1 base and J shed 2 bases, with 9 bases lying between them. The CDR3 reads CASSLVPGTGNTIYF. CDR3 nucleotides: TGTGCCAGCAGCTTAGTTCCGGGGACTGGAAACACCATATATTTT.

The chain joins TRBV19 to TRBJ1-1; 7 nucleotides line up with TRBD1. Trimming cost V 5 bases and J 10 bases; bases outside gene matches: 10. This CDR3 region has 13 residues. The germline V gene has CDR1 LNHDA and CDR2 SQIVND (reference sequence). In DNA, the CDR3 is TGTGCCAGTAGTCCCACAGGGGCCTATGGAGCTTTCTTT. Translation gives CASSPTGAYGAFF.

The chain uses TRBV28 and TRBJ2-5, with D perhaps TRBD2 (5 bases). Germline loops: CDR1 MDHEN, CDR2 SYDVKM. The CDR3 has 16 residues. V was shortened by 2 bases and J by 4 bases, with 17 bases between the two germline ends. The CDR3 spells CASSLGGRTKRETQYF. Here the CDR3 DNA reads TGTGCCAGCAGTTTAGGAGGCAGGACGAAACGAGAGACCCAGTACTTC.

The V and J genes are TRBV7-3 and TRBJ2-7; 9 bases map to TRBD1. The CDR3 sequence is 15 residues long. CDR1 and CDR2 (germline): SGHTA, FQGTGA. Trimming removed 2 bases from V and 3 bases from J; junction bases left unmatched: 5. The CDR3: CASSLSDRGRYEQYF. CDR3 sequence (DNA): TGTGCCAGCAGCTTATCGGACAGGGGCCGCTACGAGCAGTACTTC.

This clone appeared a few times. This chain uses TRBV7-9 with TRBJ1-2; D perhaps matches TRBD1 (6 bases). The CDR3 has 12 residues. CDR1 and CDR2 from the germline V gene are SEHNR and FQNEAQ (reference sequence). V lost 11 bases and J 2 bases, leaving 12 bases between the germline ends. CDR3 bases: TGTGCCTCCAGGGGACCCAACTATGGCTACACCTTC. Translation gives CASRGPNYGYTF.

The chain is built from TRBV6-5 and TRBJ1-4, with 9 bases identical to TRBD1. Losses at the gene ends were 4 bases for V and 7 bases for J; bases not matched to a gene: 4. The CDR3 loop spans 14 amino acids. Germline assignment: CDR1 MNHEY and CDR2 SVGAGI. CDR3 nucleotide sequence: TGTGCCAGCAGTTTCGGGACAGGGCCTGAAAAACTGTTTTTT. This encodes CASSFGTGPEKLFF.

This clone was recorded once. The rearrangement joins TRBV5-8 to TRBJ1-1; 9 bases line up with TRBD1. V dropped 5 bases and J dropped 6; count of bases not matched to a gene: 5. The germline V gene encodes CDR1 SGHTS and CDR2 YDEGEE. The CDR3 contains 13 residues. CDR3 sequence: CASRLQGASEAFF. Written as DNA, the CDR3 is TGTGCCAGCAGATTACAGGGGGCGTCTGAAGCTTTCTTT.

The table lists this clone with a few counts. The V call is TRBV18, the J call TRBJ1-6; 8 bases map to TRBD1. Germline trimming cut 5 bases from V and 13 bases from J; bases unmatched to any gene: 16. From germline, CDR1 is KGHSH and CDR2 LQKENI. This CDR3 is built from 16 residues. The CDR3 spells CASSSSSGTGPQPLHF. The CDR3 DNA follows: TGTGCCAGCTCATCCAGTTCCGGGACAGGTCCCCAGCCCCTCCACTTT. Filled out from reference TRBV18 and TRBJ1-6, the complete variable domain reads NAGVMQNPRHLVRRRGQEARLRCSPMKGHSHVYWYRQLPEEGLKFMVYLQKENIIDESGMPKERFSAEFPKEGPSILRIQQVVRGDSAAYFCASSSSSGTGPQPLHFGNGTRLTVT.

This clone was recorded only once. The chain employs TRBV6-5 and TRBJ1-4, with TRBD1 matching 8 bases. The germline CDR1 and CDR2 sequences are MNHEY and SVGAGI. CDR3 length equals 12 residues. V lost 5 bases and J lost 8; bases outside the gene matches: 1. This CDR3 reads CASSRQGEKLFF. The CDR3 bases are TGTGCCAGCAGTCGACAGGGGGAAAAACTGTTTTTT.

The chain combines TRBV19 with TRBJ2-1, with 8 bases aligning to TRBD2. The CDR3 sequence is 18 residues long. The germline gives CDR1 LNHDA, CDR2 SQIVND (reference sequence). Trimming took 3 bases from V and 4 from J; bases not matched to a gene: 14. In DNA, the CDR3 is TGTGCCAGTAGTATCGTTTCTACTACTAGCGGACTTTACAATGAGCAGTTCTTC. It codes for CASSIVSTTSGLYNEQFF.

The chain couples TRBV5-1 to TRBJ2-2; 10 nucleotides line up with TRBD2. V gave up 4 bases and J gave up 6 bases; unmatched junction bases: 6. The CDR3 is made up of 15 amino acids. Germline V CDR1 and CDR2: SGHRS, YFSETQ. The CDR3 region is CASSTGTSDSGELFF. The DNA of the CDR3 is TGCGCCAGCAGCACTGGGACTAGCGACTCCGGGGAGCTGTTTTTT.

The chain carries TRBV19 and TRBJ2-6; D remains unclear. Germline assignment: CDR1 LNHDA and CDR2 SQIVND (reference sequence). This CDR3 is 14 amino acids long. V lost 3 bases and J 4 bases, leaving 7 bases between the germline ends. The CDR3 DNA reads TGTGCCAGTAGTATCCGAGGAGGGGCCAACGTCCTGACTTTC. It codes for CASSIRGGANVLTF.

The chain couples TRBV19 to TRBJ1-1, with a possible D match to TRBD1 (5 bases). In germline, CDR1 is LNHDA, CDR2 SQIVND (reference sequence). Trimming cost V 5 bases and J 5 bases, with 15 bases left between them. The CDR3 runs 14 residues. CDR3 sequence reads: CASSVQGEWTEAFF. CDR3 DNA sequence: TGTGCCAGTAGTGTTCAGGGCGAGTGGACTGAAGCTTTCTTT.

The CDR3 sequence is CASSRPRGHDSPLHF. CDR3 coding DNA: TGTGCCAGTAGTAGGCCCCGCGGGCATGATTCACCCCTCCACTTT. The chain couples TRBV19 to TRBJ1-6; D not resolved. Trimming removed 4 bases from V and 8 bases from J, with 15 bases in between. There are 15 residues in the CDR3. The V gene's germline CDR1 is LNHDA and CDR2 SQIVND (reference sequence). Supplemented by reference TRBV19 and TRBJ1-6, the full variable domain reads DGGITQSPKYLFRKEGQNVTLSCEQNLNHDAMYWYRQDPGQGLRLIYYSQIVNDFQKGDIAEGYSVSREKKESFPLTVTSAQKNPTAFYLCASSRPRGHDSPLHFGNGTRLTVT.

The chain uses TRBV5-1 and TRBJ1-5; D is ambiguous. Trimming pared 0 bases from V and 5 bases from J, leaving 18 bases between. This CDR3 contains 17 residues. CDR1 SGHRS and CDR2 YFSETQ come from the germline V gene. CDR3 region: CASSLGLSGSFHQPQHF. Written as DNA, the CDR3 is TGCGCCAGCAGCTTGGGACTTTCGGGGTCGTTCCATCAGCCCCAGCATTTT.

As to this clone: Other DNA sequences in the same sample also yield this CDR3. The rearrangement links TRBV24-1 to TRBJ1-2; TRBD1 agrees at 7 bases. This CDR3 region has 14 residues. V lost 4 bases, J lost 2 bases, and 3 bases stayed unmatched. Germline CDR1 is KGHDR and CDR2 is SFDVKD. CDR3 coding DNA: TGTGCCACCAGTGAGGGGACAGTCAACTATGGCTACACCTTC. Translation gives CATSEGTVNYGYTF.

V gene TRBV21-1 combines with J gene TRBJ1-5; the D call TRBD1 from the table was never checked on the DNA. TRBV21-1 is a pseudogene locus. There are 16 residues in the CDR3. In DNA, the CDR3 is TGTGCCAGCAGCAAAGTGACCAGGGGAAGCAATCAGCCCCAGCATTTT. Translation gives CASSKVTRGSNQPQHF.

The count of this clone is one. The chain couples TRBV9 to TRBJ2-3, with D maybe TRBD1 (5 bases). CDR1 is SGDLS and CDR2 is YYNGEE in the germline V gene. The germline V and J ends were trimmed by 0 bases and 6 bases, with 14 bases remaining between them. The CDR3 has 15 residues. CDR3 nucleotides: TGTGCCAGCAGCGTAGAACCGGGTGGGGCGGATACGCAGTATTTT. Translated, it gives CASSVEPGGADTQYF.

The chain joins TRBV5-1 to TRBJ2-3; 8 positions agree with TRBD2. V gave up 3 bases and J gave up 4 bases; unmatched junction bases: 10. This CDR3 has 16 amino acids. The V gene's germline CDR1 is SGHRS and CDR2 YFSETQ. The CDR3 DNA reads TGCGCCAGCAGCTCGGGGGGGCGAAGGGATTCAGATACGCAGTATTTT. It is translated as CASSSGGRRDSDTQYF.

This chain links TRBV7-8 with TRBJ1-4; TRBD1 matches at 11 bases. CDR3 length equals 17 residues. The germline V gene has CDR1 SGHVS and CDR2 FQNEAQ. The trim removed 5 bases at V and 3 bases at J, leaving 8 bases unmatched. The CDR3 bases are TGTGCCAGCAGCCGGGGGACAGGGGGAAGGTCTAATGAAAAACTGTTTTTT. Encoded protein: CASSRGTGGRSNEKLFF.

This chain joins TRBV6-1 and TRBJ2-2; TRBD1 agrees at 8 bases. This CDR3 comprises 16 residues. Looked up from germline, CDR1 is MNHNS and CDR2 is SASEGT. The trim removed 4 bases at V and 1 base at J, leaving 5 bases unmatched. DNA for the CDR3: TGTGCCAGCAGTGCGCTGGGACAGGAGAACACCGGGGAGCTGTTTTTT. Its translation is CASSALGQENTGELFF.

A remark on this clone: The limits of the CDR3 on the DNA are not certain, so only TCRdb's listed CDR3 is given. The chain couples TRBV28 to TRBJ1-2. The germline V gene encodes CDR1 MDHEN and CDR2 SYDVKM. The CDR3 length equals 12 residues, ends included. This CDR3 is CASSSSNYGYTF.

The genes are TRBV5-1 and TRBJ1-4; tentative D call: TRBD1 (5 bases). The CDR3 loop spans 14 amino acids. From germline, CDR1 is SGHRS and CDR2 YFSETQ. V lost 0 bases, J lost 4 bases, and 7 bases lay in between. The CDR3, as DNA: TGCGCCAGCAGCTTGGCCGGGGGTAATGAAAAACTGTTTTTT. Amino acid sequence: CASSLAGGNEKLFF.

The J gene is TRBJ2-3, the V gene TRBV6-4; D ambiguous. Per the germline V gene, CDR1 is MRHNA and CDR2 is SNTAGT. Trimming took 4 bases from V and 4 from J, leaving 12 bases between them. The CDR3 spans 14 residues. For the CDR3, the DNA is TGTGCCAGCAGTGGTAACGGCGGTGCAGATACGCAGTATTTT. Protein: CASSGNGGADTQYF.

The rearrangement links TRBV10-3 to TRBJ2-1; a weak D match, TRBD1 (6 bases). Trimming took off 7 bases at V and 9 bases at J, with 16 bases between the two ends. Germline CDR1 and CDR2: ENHRY and SYGVKD. This CDR3 region has 13 residues. The CDR3, as DNA: TGTGCCATCAAATCCAGGGGTGATAGTGAGCAGTTCTTC. It yields the protein CAIKSRGDSEQFF.

The V gene is TRBV7-3, the J gene TRBJ2-1; 14 bases are a match to TRBD2. The CDR3 is 16 amino acids. Germline V gene sequence: CDR1 SGHTA, CDR2 FQGTGA. V was pared by 5 bases and J by 8 bases, with 8 bases of the junction left unmatched. CDR3 nucleotides: TGTGCCAGCAGCCCTAAGGGGACTAGCGGGAGTGATGAGCAGTTCTTC. Its translation: CASSPKGTSGSDEQFF.

The rearrangement joins TRBV19 to TRBJ2-1; 9 bases agree with TRBD1. The CDR3 loop spans 14 amino acids. CDR1 is LNHDA, CDR2 SQIVND, per germline (reference sequence). V was clipped by 6 bases and J by 5 bases; unmatched bases: 5. In nucleotides, the CDR3 is TGTGCCAGTAGACGGACAGGGGTAAACAATGAGCAGTTCTTC. This encodes CASRRTGVNNEQFF.